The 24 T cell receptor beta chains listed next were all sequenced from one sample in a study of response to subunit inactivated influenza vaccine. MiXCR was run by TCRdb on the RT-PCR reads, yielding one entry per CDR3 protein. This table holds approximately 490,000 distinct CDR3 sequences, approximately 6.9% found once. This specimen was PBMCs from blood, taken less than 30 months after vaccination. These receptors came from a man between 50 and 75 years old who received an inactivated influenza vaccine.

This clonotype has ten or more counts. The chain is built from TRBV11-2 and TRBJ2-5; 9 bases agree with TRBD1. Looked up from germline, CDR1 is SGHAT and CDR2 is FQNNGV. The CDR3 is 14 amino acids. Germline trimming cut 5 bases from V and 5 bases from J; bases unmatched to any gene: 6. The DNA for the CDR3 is TGTGCCAGCAGCCCACAGGGGGCTGGGGAGACCCAGTACTTC. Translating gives CASSPQGAGETQYF.

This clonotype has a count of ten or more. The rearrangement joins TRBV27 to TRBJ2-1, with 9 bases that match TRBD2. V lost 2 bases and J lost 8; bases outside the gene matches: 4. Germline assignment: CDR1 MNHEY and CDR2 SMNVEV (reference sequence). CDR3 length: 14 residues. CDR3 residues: CASSLLAGSDEQFF. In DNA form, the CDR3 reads TGTGCCAGCAGTTTACTAGCGGGAAGTGATGAGCAGTTCTTC.

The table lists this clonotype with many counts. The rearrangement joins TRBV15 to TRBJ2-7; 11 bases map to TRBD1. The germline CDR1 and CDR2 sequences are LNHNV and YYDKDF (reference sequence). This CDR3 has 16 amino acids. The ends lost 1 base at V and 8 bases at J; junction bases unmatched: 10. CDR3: CATSRGQDRGLNQQYF. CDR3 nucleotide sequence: TGTGCCACCAGCAGAGGCCAGGACAGGGGGCTGAATCAGCAGTACTTC. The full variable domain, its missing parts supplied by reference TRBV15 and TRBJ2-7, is DAMVIQNPRYQVTQFGKPVTLSCSQTLNHNVMYWYQQKSSQAPKLLFHYYDKDFNNEADTPDNFQSRRPNTSFCFLDIRSPGLGDTAMYLCATSRGQDRGLNQQYFGPGTRLTVT.

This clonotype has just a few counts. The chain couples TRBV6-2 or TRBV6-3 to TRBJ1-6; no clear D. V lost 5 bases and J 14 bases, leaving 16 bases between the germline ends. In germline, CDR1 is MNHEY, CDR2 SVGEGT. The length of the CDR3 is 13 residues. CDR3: CASSLSAVSTLHF. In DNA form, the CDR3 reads TGTGCCAGCAGTCTTTCGGCCGTTTCCACCCTCCACTTT.

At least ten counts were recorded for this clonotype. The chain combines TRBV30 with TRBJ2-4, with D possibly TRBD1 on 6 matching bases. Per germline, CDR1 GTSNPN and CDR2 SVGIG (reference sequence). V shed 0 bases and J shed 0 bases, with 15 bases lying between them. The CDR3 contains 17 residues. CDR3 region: CAWSVDRTALAKNIQYF. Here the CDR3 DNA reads TGTGCCTGGAGTGTCGACCGGACAGCTCTAGCCAAAAACATTCAGTACTTC.

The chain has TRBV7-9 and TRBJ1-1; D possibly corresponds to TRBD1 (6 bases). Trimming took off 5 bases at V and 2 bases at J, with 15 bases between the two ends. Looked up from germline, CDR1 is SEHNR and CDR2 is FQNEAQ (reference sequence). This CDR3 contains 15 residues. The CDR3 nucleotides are TGTGCCAGCAGCCCCAAGGACAGAATTAACACTGAAGCTTTCTTT. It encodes CASSPKDRINTEAFF.

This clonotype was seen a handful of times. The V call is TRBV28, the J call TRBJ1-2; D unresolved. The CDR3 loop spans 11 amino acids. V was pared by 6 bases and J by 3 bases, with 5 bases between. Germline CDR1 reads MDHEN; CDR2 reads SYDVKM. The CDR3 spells CASSRDYGYTF. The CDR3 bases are TGTGCCAGCAGCCGAGACTATGGCTACACCTTC.

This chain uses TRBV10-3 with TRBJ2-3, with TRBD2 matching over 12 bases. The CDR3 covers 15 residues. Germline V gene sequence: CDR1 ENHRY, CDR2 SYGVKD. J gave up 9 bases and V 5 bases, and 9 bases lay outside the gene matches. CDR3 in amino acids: CAISPSGRDVDTQYF. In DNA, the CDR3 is TGTGCCATCAGTCCTAGCGGGAGGGATGTTGACACGCAGTATTTT.

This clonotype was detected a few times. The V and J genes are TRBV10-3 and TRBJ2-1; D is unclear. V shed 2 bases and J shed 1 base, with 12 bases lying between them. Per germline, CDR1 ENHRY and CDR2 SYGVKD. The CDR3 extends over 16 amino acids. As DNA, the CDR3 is TGTGCCATCAGTGAGCCTTCGGCAGAGTCCTACAATGAGCAGTTCTTC. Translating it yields CAISEPSAESYNEQFF.

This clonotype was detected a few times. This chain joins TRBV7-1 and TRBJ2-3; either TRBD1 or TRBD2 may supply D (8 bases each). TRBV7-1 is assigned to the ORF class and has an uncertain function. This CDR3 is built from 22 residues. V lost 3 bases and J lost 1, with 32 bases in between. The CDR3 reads CASSSLPGQGALGLDGTDTQYF. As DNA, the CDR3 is TGTGCCAGCAGCTCCCTTCCTGGGCAGGGGGCTTTGGGACTAGATGGCACAGATACGCAGTATTTT.

The CDR3 loop is CASSLWGSGTVPSQETQYF. CDR3 coding DNA: TGTGCCAGCAGTTTATGGGGCTCCGGGACAGTGCCATCTCAAGAGACCCAGTACTTC. This chain links TRBV12-3 or TRBV12-4 with TRBJ2-5; 7 bases line up with TRBD1. The V segment lost 2 bases and the J segment 2 bases; nucleotides outside the gene matches: 17. The CDR3 spans 19 residues.

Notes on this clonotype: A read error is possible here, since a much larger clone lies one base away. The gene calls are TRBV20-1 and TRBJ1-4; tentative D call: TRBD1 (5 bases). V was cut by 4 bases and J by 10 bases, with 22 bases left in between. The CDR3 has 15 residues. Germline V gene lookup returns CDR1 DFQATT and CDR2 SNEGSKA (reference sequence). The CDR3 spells CSAKVWGAGMGKLFF. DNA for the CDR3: TGCAGTGCTAAAGTATGGGGCGCCGGTATGGGAAAACTGTTTTTT.

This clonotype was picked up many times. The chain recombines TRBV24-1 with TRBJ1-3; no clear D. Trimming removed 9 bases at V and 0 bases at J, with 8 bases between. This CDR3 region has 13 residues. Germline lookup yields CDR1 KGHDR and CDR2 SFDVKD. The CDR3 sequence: CATGPNSGNTIYF. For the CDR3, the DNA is TGTGCCACCGGACCGAACTCTGGAAACACCATATATTTT.

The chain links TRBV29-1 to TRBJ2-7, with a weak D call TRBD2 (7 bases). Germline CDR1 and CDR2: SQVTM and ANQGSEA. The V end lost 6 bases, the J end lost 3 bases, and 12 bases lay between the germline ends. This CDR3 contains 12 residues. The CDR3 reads CSVRGPFYEQYF. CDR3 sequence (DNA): TGCAGCGTGCGGGGGCCGTTCTACGAGCAGTACTTC.

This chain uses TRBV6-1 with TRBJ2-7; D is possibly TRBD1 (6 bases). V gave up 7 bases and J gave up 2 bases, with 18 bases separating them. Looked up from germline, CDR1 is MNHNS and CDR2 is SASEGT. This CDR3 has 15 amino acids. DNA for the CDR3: TGTGCCAGCACCTGGGGGTGGGACACCACCTACGAGCAGTACTTC. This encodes CASTWGWDTTYEQYF.

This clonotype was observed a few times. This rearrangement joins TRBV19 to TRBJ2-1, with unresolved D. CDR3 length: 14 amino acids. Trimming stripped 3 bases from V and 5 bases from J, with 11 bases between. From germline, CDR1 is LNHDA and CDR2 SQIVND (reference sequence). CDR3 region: CASSIGPNHNEQFF. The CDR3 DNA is TGTGCCAGTAGTATCGGACCCAACCACAATGAGCAGTTCTTC.

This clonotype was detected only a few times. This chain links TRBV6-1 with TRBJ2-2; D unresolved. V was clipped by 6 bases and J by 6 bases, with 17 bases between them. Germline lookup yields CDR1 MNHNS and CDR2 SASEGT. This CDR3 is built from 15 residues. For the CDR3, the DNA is TGTGCCAGCAGATCCCGGGTCTCTCGGGCCGGGGAGCTGTTTTTT. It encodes CASRSRVSRAGELFF.

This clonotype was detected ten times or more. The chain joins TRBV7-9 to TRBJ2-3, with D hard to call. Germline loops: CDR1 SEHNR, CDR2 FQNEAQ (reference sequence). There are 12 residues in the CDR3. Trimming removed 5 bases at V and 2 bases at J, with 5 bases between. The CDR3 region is CASSTHTDTQYF. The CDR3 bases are TGTGCCAGCAGCACTCACACAGATACGCAGTATTTT.

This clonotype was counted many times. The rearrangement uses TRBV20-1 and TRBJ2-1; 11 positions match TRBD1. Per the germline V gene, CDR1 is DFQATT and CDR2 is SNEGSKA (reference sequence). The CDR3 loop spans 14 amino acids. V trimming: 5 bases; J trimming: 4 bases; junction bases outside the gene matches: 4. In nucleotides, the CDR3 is TGCAGTGCTGAGGGACAGGGGGATTACAATGAGCAGTTCTTC. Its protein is CSAEGQGDYNEQFF.

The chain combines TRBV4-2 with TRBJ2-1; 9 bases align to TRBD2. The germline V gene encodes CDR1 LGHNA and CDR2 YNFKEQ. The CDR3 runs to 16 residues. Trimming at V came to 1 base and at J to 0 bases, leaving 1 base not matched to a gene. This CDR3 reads CASSQGTSVSYNEQFF. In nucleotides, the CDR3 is TGTGCCAGCAGCCAAGGGACTAGCGTCTCCTACAATGAGCAGTTCTTC.

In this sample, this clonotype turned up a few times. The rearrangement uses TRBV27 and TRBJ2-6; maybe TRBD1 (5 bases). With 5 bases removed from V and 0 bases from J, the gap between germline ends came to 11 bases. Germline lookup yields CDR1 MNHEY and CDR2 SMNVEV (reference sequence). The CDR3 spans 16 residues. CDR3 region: CASSPRAPSGANVLTF. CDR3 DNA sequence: TGTGCCAGCAGTCCCAGGGCGCCCTCTGGGGCCAACGTCCTGACTTTC.

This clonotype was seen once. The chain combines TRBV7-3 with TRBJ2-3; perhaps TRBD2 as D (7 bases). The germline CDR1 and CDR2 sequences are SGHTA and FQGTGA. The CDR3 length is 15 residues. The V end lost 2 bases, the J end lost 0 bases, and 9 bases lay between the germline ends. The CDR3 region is CASSLRGASTDTQYF. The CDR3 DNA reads TGTGCCAGCAGCTTACGGGGGGCCAGCACAGATACGCAGTATTTT.

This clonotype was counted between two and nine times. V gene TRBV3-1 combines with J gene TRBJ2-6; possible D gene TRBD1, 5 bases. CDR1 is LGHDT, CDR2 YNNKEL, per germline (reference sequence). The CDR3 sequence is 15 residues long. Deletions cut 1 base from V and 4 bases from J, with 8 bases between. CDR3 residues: CASSQGGRGANVLTF. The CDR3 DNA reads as TGTGCCAGCAGCCAAGGGGGCAGGGGGGCCAACGTCCTGACTTTC.

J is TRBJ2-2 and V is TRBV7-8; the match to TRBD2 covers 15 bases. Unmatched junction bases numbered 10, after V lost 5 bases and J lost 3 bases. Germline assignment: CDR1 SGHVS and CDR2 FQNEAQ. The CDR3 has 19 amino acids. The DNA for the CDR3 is TGTGCCAGCAGCCCACCCGGACTAGCGGGAGGGCCTCACACCGGGGAGCTGTTTTTT. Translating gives CASSPPGLAGGPHTGELFF.